The subject of this entry is one T cell receptor (beta chain). Generated by immunoSEQ multiplex PCR, the TCRdb table keeps only in-frame clones and is missing some. The profile shows about 170,000 clones, 85% to 90% of them singletons. The sample originates from a study of blood T cell repertoires in COVID-19. For the study at large: Samples taken during acute and convalescent COVID-19 were collected in the United States, Italy and Spain.

This CDR3 contains 16 residues. Germline loops: CDR1 SGHRS, CDR2 YFSETQ. The V and J ends lost 0 bases and 5 bases respectively, with 17 bases between them. The chain links TRBV5-1 to TRBJ2-5; perhaps TRBD2 as D (6 bases). This receptor was obtained from an elderly woman in a cohort sampled during active or convalescent COVID-19. What was sequenced was peripheral blood. The CDR3 DNA is TGCGCCAGCAGCTTGGGGGCTAGCGTAAAATCGGAGACCCAGTACTTC. Encoded protein: CASSLGASVKSETQYF.